One sample yielded the 26 T cell receptor beta chains listed below, sequenced in a study of shared clonotypes between healthy human individuals. Sequencing was performed with immunoSEQ multiplex PCR; in TCRdb, only in-frame clones are kept and a portion is missing. Among around 500,000 clones, 65% to 85% were seen once, and the ten largest hold roughly 13%. Material: PBMCs. The receptors were gathered from a woman aged 40 to 49 in good health. Some clones in this sample may be carry-over from other donors' samples.

The chain employs TRBV10-3 and TRBJ1-3, with unresolved D. The germline V gene encodes CDR1 ENHRY and CDR2 SYGVKD. The germline V and J ends were trimmed by 4 bases and 4 bases, with 14 bases remaining between them. This CDR3 spans 15 amino acids. CDR3 loop: CAISAPVSQGNTIYF. The DNA for the CDR3 is TGTGCCATCAGTGCTCCAGTTAGTCAAGGAAACACCATATATTTT.

Comment on this clone: The likely explanation is a read error, given a far larger clone one base away. The V call is TRBV5-1, the J call TRBJ1-5; possibly TRBD1 for D (5 bases). There are 13 residues in the CDR3. Looked up from germline, CDR1 is SGHRS and CDR2 is YFSETQ. V was cut by 4 bases and J by 6 bases, with 11 bases left in between. CDR3 sequence (DNA): TGCGCCAGCAGCCGGGACGGGTGTCAGCCCCAGCATTTT. Protein: CASSRDGCQPQHF.

The chain links TRBV5-1 to TRBJ2-3; D is possibly TRBD2 (7 bases). Germline values: CDR1 SGHRS, CDR2 YFSETQ. The V end was cut by 6 bases, the J end by 5 bases, with 13 bases between. The CDR3 spans 13 residues. Here the CDR3 reads CASTPGGLDTQYF. CDR3 coding DNA: TGCGCCAGCACCCCCGGGGGGCTAGATACGCAGTATTTT.

The V gene is TRBV29-1, the J gene TRBJ2-7; D ambiguous. Trimming cost V 0 bases and J 6 bases, with 9 bases left between them. Germline CDR1 SQVTM, CDR2 ANQGSEA. The CDR3 sequence is 12 residues long. The CDR3 DNA reads TGCAGCGTTGAAGATCCAGGAATCGAGCAGTACTTC. Amino acids: CSVEDPGIEQYF.

This clone was detected only a few times. It differs at one base from a far larger clone, so likely a read error. The sample carries other DNA sequences with the same CDR3. V usage is TRBV30 and J usage is TRBJ2-5; D is unclear. The CDR3 totals 13 residues. CDR1 and CDR2 from the germline V gene are GTSNPN and SVGIG (reference sequence). V was pared by 0 bases and J by 7 bases, with 12 bases between. Here the CDR3 reads CAWSVGLEGTQYF. In nucleotides, the CDR3 is TGTGCCTGGAGTGTAGGCTTAGAAGGGACCCAGTACTTC.

J is TRBJ2-1 and V is TRBV10-3; 14 positions agree with TRBD2. V was clipped by 10 bases and J by 7 bases; unmatched bases: 9. The CDR3 loop spans 15 amino acids. Germline lookup yields CDR1 ENHRY and CDR2 SYGVKD. In DNA, the CDR3 is TGTGCCAGTCGACCCGGGACTAGCGGGAGTAATGAGCAGTTCTTC. This sequence encodes CASRPGTSGSNEQFF.

Only a few counts were recorded for this clone. The chain joins TRBV4-1 to TRBJ1-2; D uncertain. The CDR3 spans 13 residues. Germline lookup yields CDR1 MGHRA and CDR2 YSYEKL. Deletions cut 4 bases from V and 0 bases from J, with 6 bases between. The CDR3 sequence: CASSLRSNYGYTF. CDR3 DNA sequence: TGCGCCAGCAGCCTACGATCTAACTATGGCTACACCTTC.

The V call is TRBV23-1, the J call TRBJ1-5, with D unresolved. TRBV23-1 is sorted into the ORF group, with uncertain function. V shed 4 bases and J shed 0 bases, with 10 bases lying between them. The CDR3 extends over 15 amino acids. The CDR3 bases are TGCGCCAGCAGTCTCGGAATGAATAGCAATCAGCCCCAGCATTTT. Protein sequence: CASSLGMNSNQPQHF.

On this clone: A far larger clone differs by one base, so this is likely a read error. V usage is TRBV29-1 and J usage is TRBJ1-4; D gene ambiguous. The CDR3 consists of 13 residues. Germline CDR1 SQVTM, CDR2 ANQGSEA. This chain's CDR3 is CSVRKSPNGKLFF. CDR3 sequence (DNA): TGCAGCGTCCGAAAGTCTCCGAATGGAAAACTGTTTTTT.

As for this clone: One base separates it from a far larger clone, so it is likely a read error. The chain employs TRBV10-2 and TRBJ1-2; TRBD1 might be the D (5 bases). CDR3 size: 16 residues. V lost 3 bases and J 0 bases, leaving 14 bases between the germline ends. CDR1 and CDR2 (germline): WSHSY, SAAADI. CDR3 protein: CASSEGADRSNYGYTF. The CDR3 DNA reads TGCGCCAGCAGTGAAGGGGCTGACCGTTCTAACTATGGCTACACCTTC.

The CDR3 DNA is TGTGCCAGCAGCTTGGATTTTTCTACGAACTATGGCTACACCTTC. Translation: CASSLDFSTNYGYTF. This chain links TRBV5-6 with TRBJ1-2; D not certain. CDR3 length: 15 amino acids. With 0 bases removed from V and 2 bases from J, the gap between germline ends came to 11 bases. Germline V gene data show CDR1 as SGHDT and CDR2 as YYEEEE.

The gene calls are TRBV29-1 and TRBJ1-1; D might be TRBD1 (6 bases). The V gene lost 4 bases and the J gene lost 1 base, with 13 bases spanning the gap. CDR3 size: 14 residues. The germline V gene encodes CDR1 SQVTM and CDR2 ANQGSEA. The CDR3 is CSVAPQGKNTEAFF. CDR3 in DNA: TGCAGCGTTGCCCCACAGGGTAAGAACACTGAAGCTTTCTTT.

CDR3 protein: CASSLGSRYEQYF. The CDR3 nucleotides read TGTGCCAGCAGTTTGGGTAGCAGGTACGAGCAGTACTTC. The chain joins TRBV28 to TRBJ2-7; D gene uncertain. CDR1 and CDR2 from the germline V gene are MDHEN and SYDVKM. Trimming removed 3 bases from V and 4 bases from J, with 10 bases in between. This CDR3 contains 13 residues. Drawing the rest from reference TRBV28 and TRBJ2-7, the complete variable domain is DVKVTQSSRYLVKRTGEKVFLECVQDMDHENMFWYRQDPGLGLRLIYFSYDVKMKEKGDIPEGYSVSREKKERFSLILESASTNQTSMYLCASSLGSRYEQYFGPGTRLTVT.

The gene calls are TRBV5-5 and TRBJ2-2; D is unclear. CDR1 SGHKS and CDR2 YYEKEE come from the germline V gene (reference sequence). Trimming took 0 bases from V and 1 from J, leaving 7 bases between them. CDR3 size: 15 residues. CDR3 in amino acids: CASSLGPGNTGELFF. The CDR3 region has the DNA TGTGCCAGCAGCTTGGGGCCCGGGAACACCGGGGAGCTGTTTTTT.

The rearrangement joins TRBV5-1 to TRBJ2-4; D is tentatively TRBD1 or TRBD2 (6 bases each). This CDR3 region has 14 residues. Germline V gene data show CDR1 as SGHRS and CDR2 as YFSETQ. Between the trimmed V and J ends, which lost 5 bases and 4 bases, there was a span of 13 bases. The CDR3 is CASRIGGEKNIQYF. The CDR3 nucleotides are TGCGCCAGCAGGATCGGGGGCGAGAAAAACATTCAGTACTTC. Full variable domain (remainder filled in from reference TRBV5-1 and TRBJ2-4): KAGVTQTPRYLIKTRGQQVTLSCSPISGHRSVSWYQQTPGQGLQFLFEYFSETQRNKGNFPGRFSGRQFSNSRSEMNVSTLELGDSALYLCASRIGGEKNIQYFGAGTRLSVL.

The chain carries TRBV5-1 and TRBJ1-3; a possible D gene is TRBD1 (6 bases). Trimming took 4 bases from V and 1 from J, leaving 15 bases between them. The CDR3 sequence is 16 residues long. Germline assignment: CDR1 SGHRS and CDR2 YFSETQ. The CDR3, as DNA: TGCGCCAGCAGCCAAGATCGGACAGCTTCTGGAAACACCATATATTTT. Translated: CASSQDRTASGNTIYF.

The chain employs TRBV11-2 and TRBJ1-2; tentatively, D is TRBD1 (5 bases). Between the trimmed V and J ends, which lost 6 bases and 5 bases, there was a span of 10 bases. This CDR3 has 12 amino acids. Germline CDR1 reads SGHAT; CDR2 reads FQNNGV. CDR3 region: CASRGDRYGYTF. CDR3 DNA sequence: TGTGCCAGCAGGGGAGACAGATATGGCTACACCTTC.

V gene TRBV9 combines with J gene TRBJ1-1; tentative D call: TRBD1 (6 bases). The germline V gene has CDR1 SGDLS and CDR2 YYNGEE. V was cut by 4 bases and J by 6 bases, with 10 bases left in between. The length of the CDR3 is 12 residues. The CDR3 DNA follows: TGTGCCAGCAGCCGGAGGGGGGCTGAAGCTTTCTTT. Translating it yields CASSRRGAEAFF.

The gene calls are TRBV5-4 and TRBJ1-1, with D perhaps matching TRBD1 (6 bases). This CDR3 is built from 15 residues. In germline, CDR1 is SGHNT, CDR2 YYREEE (reference sequence). The ends were cut back, 4 bases at V and 1 base at J, with 14 bases in the middle. The CDR3 loop reads CASSPLQGGNTEAFF. In DNA form, the CDR3 reads TGTGCCAGCAGCCCGTTACAGGGTGGGAACACTGAAGCTTTCTTT.

The chain has TRBV5-1 and TRBJ2-2; 8 nucleotides align to TRBD2. The CDR3 is 15 amino acids. Germline CDR1 is SGHRS and CDR2 is YFSETQ. The V segment lost 4 bases and the J segment 3 bases; nucleotides outside the gene matches: 5. In DNA, the CDR3 is TGCGCCAGCAGCACGGGAGGGGGAGACACCGGGGAGCTGTTTTTT. Protein: CASSTGGGDTGELFF.

The genes are TRBV11-3 and TRBJ2-7; the D is unclear. Germline-derived CDR1 and CDR2 are SGHNT and YENEEA. Trimming pared 4 bases from V and 6 bases from J, leaving 19 bases between. The CDR3 has 15 amino acids. The CDR3 nucleotides are TGTGCCAGCAGCTCCTCAAACGCCGGGCCCCTCGAGCAGTACTTC. This sequence encodes CASSSSNAGPLEQYF.

This chain links TRBV5-1 with TRBJ1-2; D is possibly TRBD1 (5 bases). Germline V CDR1 and CDR2: SGHRS, YFSETQ. This CDR3 spans 14 amino acids. Trimming stripped 4 bases from V and 1 base from J, with 11 bases between. The CDR3 nucleotides read TGCGCCAGCAGCCCGGGGGTGAATAACTATGGCTACACCTTC. This gives the protein CASSPGVNNYGYTF.

To note about this clone: This likely reflects a read error, since a far larger clone is one base away. Distinct nucleotide sequences in the sample also encode this CDR3. V gene TRBV11-3 combines with J gene TRBJ2-3; maybe TRBD1 (6 bases). CDR1 is SGHNT, CDR2 YENEEA, per germline. The CDR3 is 15 amino acids. Trimming pared 5 bases from V and 2 bases from J, leaving 14 bases between. The CDR3 DNA reads TGTGCCAGCAGCCTAGGACAGCAAAACACAGATACGCAGTATTTT. This sequence encodes CASSLGQQNTDTQYF.

The chain joins TRBV18 to TRBJ1-5; D is perhaps TRBD1 (5 bases). Trimming stripped 0 bases from V and 1 base from J, with 10 bases between. Germline CDR1 is KGHSH and CDR2 is LQKENI. The CDR3 has 16 amino acids. This chain's CDR3 is CASSPPRGESNQPQHF. The CDR3 coding sequence is TGTGCCAGCTCACCACCGAGGGGCGAGAGCAATCAGCCCCAGCATTTT.

The V and J genes are TRBV21-1 and TRBJ2-7. TRBV21-1 is listed as a pseudogene. CDR3 length: 13 residues. The CDR3, as DNA: TGTGCCAGCAGCAAAGCGCATCGCTACGAGCAGTACTTC. It specifies CASSKAHRYEQYF.

Points on this clone: It differs at one base from a far larger clone, so likely a read error. Other DNA sequences within the sample encode an identical CDR3. CDR3 in DNA: TGTGCCAGCAGCTCCGGGGCTAACGAAAAACTGTTTTTT. Protein product: CASSSGANEKLFF. The chain carries TRBV7-9 and TRBJ1-4; possibly TRBD1 for D (5 bases). This CDR3 is built from 13 residues. Germline V gene sequence: CDR1 SEHNR, CDR2 FQNEAQ (reference sequence).